These 19 T cell receptor beta chains share one sample of origin, sequenced in a study of blood T cells in healthy people across ages. The use of a sample-barcoded 5' primer and a J-beta primer mix characterized a second PCR of 7 to 11 cycles. TCRdb recomputed calls from the 5' RACE reads with MiXCR, one row per CDR3 protein. The repertoire holds about 1.5 million distinct CDR3 sequences, with about 42% as singletons. The sequenced sample was blood. The receptors come from a woman between 18 and 29 years old in good health.

The genes are TRBV27 and TRBJ2-5; 14 bases line up with TRBD2. Germline loops: CDR1 MNHEY, CDR2 SMNVEV (reference sequence). This CDR3 is built from 15 residues. With 6 bases clipped from V and 5 bases from J, the junction kept 5 bases outside the gene matches. CDR3 sequence reads: CASRPGLAGAETQYF. The CDR3 nucleotides read TGTGCCAGCAGGCCGGGACTAGCGGGAGCGGAGACCCAGTACTTC.

This chain uses TRBV7-8 with TRBJ2-7; maybe TRBD2 (6 bases). In germline, CDR1 is SGHVS, CDR2 FQNEAQ. The germline V and J ends were trimmed by 5 bases and 0 bases, with 11 bases remaining between them. This CDR3 spans 14 amino acids. This CDR3 reads CASSLGDFSYEQYF. Here the CDR3 DNA reads TGTGCCAGCAGCCTGGGGGACTTCTCCTACGAGCAGTACTTC.

The gene calls are TRBV28 and TRBJ1-2; weak D call: TRBD1 (6 bases). Trimming took 6 bases from V and 4 from J, leaving 12 bases between them. This CDR3 is built from 13 residues. Germline V lookup: CDR1 MDHEN, CDR2 SYDVKM. The CDR3 region is CASRPRDIYGYTF. The CDR3 DNA reads as TGTGCCAGCAGACCCCGGGACATCTATGGCTACACCTTC.

This sequence joins TRBV25-1 and TRBJ2-1, with D tentatively TRBD1 or TRBD2 (5 bases each). V shed 2 bases and J shed 5 bases, with 13 bases lying between them. Germline assignment: CDR1 MGHDK and CDR2 SYGVNS. The CDR3 consists of 15 residues. CDR3 protein: CASSEPRSGHNEQFF. In DNA form, the CDR3 reads TGTGCCAGCAGTGAACCCCGGTCGGGGCACAATGAGCAGTTCTTC.

There are a few counts of this clonotype. The chain employs TRBV11-2 and TRBJ1-6; no reliable D call. The CDR3 runs to 15 residues. Trimming left V 1 base short and J 4 bases short, with 8 bases between. CDR1 is SGHAT, CDR2 FQNNGV, per germline. The CDR3, as DNA: TGTGCCAGCAGCTTAGTACCCCTGTATAATTCACCCCTCCACTTT. Residues: CASSLVPLYNSPLHF.

In its sample, this clonotype was seen a few times. DNA for the CDR3: TGCAGTGCTAGTCTGGGCGGGGCCACCTACGAGCAGTACTTC. Translating gives CSASLGGATYEQYF. This rearrangement joins TRBV20-1 to TRBJ2-7, with D perhaps TRBD2 (6 bases). Trimming shortened V by 3 bases and J by 2 bases, and 14 bases separated the two germline ends. The CDR3 has 14 residues. Per the germline V gene, CDR1 is DFQATT and CDR2 is SNEGSKA (reference sequence).

The chain links TRBV7-2 to TRBJ1-2; D is uncertain. CDR3 size: 13 residues. V lost 5 bases to trimming and J lost 9 bases, with 16 bases between them. The germline gives CDR1 SGHTA, CDR2 FQGNSA. CDR3 DNA: TGTGCCAGCAGCGGAATACTACAGAATAGCTACACCTTC. Amino acids: CASSGILQNSYTF.

This clonotype was picked up a small number of times. The V and J genes are TRBV7-8 and TRBJ2-7; TRBD1 is a possible D gene (6 bases). CDR3 length: 15 amino acids. V lost 5 bases and J 5 bases, leaving 19 bases between the germline ends. From germline, CDR1 is SGHVS and CDR2 FQNEAQ. In DNA, the CDR3 is TGTGCCAGCAGCCCATCGACAGGAAGCGTCCACGAGCAGTACTTC. This encodes CASSPSTGSVHEQYF. Complete variable domain (other parts from reference TRBV7-8 and TRBJ2-7): GAGVSQSPRYKVAKRGQDVALRCDPISGHVSLFWYQQALGQGPEFLTYFQNEAQLDKSGLPSDRFFAERPEGSVSTLKIQRTQQEDSAVYLCASSPSTGSVHEQYFGPGTRLTVT.

V is TRBV4-1 and J is TRBJ2-3; 10 bases are a match to TRBD2. Looked up from germline, CDR1 is MGHRA and CDR2 is YSYEKL. The CDR3 length is 17 residues. After removal of 0 bases from V and 2 bases from J, the junction contained 5 bases not matched to a gene. The CDR3 region has the DNA TGCGCCAGCAGCCAAGATTCGACTAGCGGGTACACAGATACGCAGTATTTT. It yields the protein CASSQDSTSGYTDTQYF.

This clonotype was counted between two and nine times. This chain uses TRBV4-1 with TRBJ1-1; possible D gene TRBD1, 6 bases. Trimming stripped 1 base from V and 8 bases from J, with 11 bases between. In germline, CDR1 is MGHRA, CDR2 YSYEKL. This CDR3 comprises 13 residues. Here the CDR3 reads CASSQAWTEEAFF. The CDR3 coding sequence is TGCGCCAGCAGCCAAGCGTGGACAGAAGAAGCTTTCTTT.

The chain's CDR3 is CSVEKSNTGELFF. CDR3 nucleotides: TGCAGCGTTGAAAAGTCGAACACCGGGGAGCTGTTTTTT. The genes are TRBV29-1 and TRBJ2-2; D unresolved. Trimming pared 2 bases from V and 0 bases from J, leaving 4 bases between. Germline V gene sequence: CDR1 SQVTM, CDR2 ANQGSEA. The CDR3 totals 13 residues.

This chain uses TRBV7-9 with TRBJ2-7; 10 positions match TRBD1. Germline CDR1 SEHNR, CDR2 FQNEAQ (reference sequence). With 4 bases clipped from V and 5 bases from J, the junction kept 8 bases outside the gene matches. The CDR3 sequence is 15 residues long. CDR3 bases: TGTGCCAGCAGCTCCCCGGACAGGGGGATGGACGAGCAGTACTTC. Translation: CASSSPDRGMDEQYF.

The rearrangement joins TRBV5-6 to TRBJ2-3, with 8 bases identical to TRBD2. The CDR3 extends over 14 amino acids. V gave up 4 bases and J gave up 2 bases; unmatched junction bases: 3. Looked up from germline, CDR1 is SGHDT and CDR2 is YYEEEE. CDR3 DNA sequence: TGTGCCAGCAGCCGGACTAGCCTCACAGATACGCAGTATTTT. Encoded protein: CASSRTSLTDTQYF.

This clonotype was seen a handful of times. This chain connects TRBV10-3 to TRBJ1-3, with no clear D. The CDR3 covers 13 residues. The germline V gene encodes CDR1 ENHRY and CDR2 SYGVKD. Trimming shortened V by 4 bases and J by 5 bases, and 9 bases separated the two germline ends. The CDR3 spells CAISAQGRNTIYF. In DNA, the CDR3 is TGTGCCATCAGTGCCCAAGGGCGAAACACCATATATTTT.

This clonotype was seen only a few times. The genes are TRBV10-3 and TRBJ2-7; D gene uncertain. In germline, CDR1 is ENHRY, CDR2 SYGVKD. This CDR3 region has 15 residues. V shed 0 bases and J shed 3 bases, with 12 bases lying between them. CDR3 nucleotide sequence: TGTGCCATCAGTGAGTCCCCCCTCGAGATCTACGAGCAGTACTTC. Translation gives CAISESPLEIYEQYF.

The V and J genes are TRBV5-4 and TRBJ2-1; possible D gene TRBD2, 5 bases. This CDR3 comprises 13 residues. Trimming left V 4 bases short and J 9 bases short, with 14 bases between. Germline assignment: CDR1 SGHNT and CDR2 YYREEE (reference sequence). CDR3: CASSTRTALEQFF. CDR3 DNA sequence: TGTGCCAGCAGCACTCGGACTGCCCTTGAGCAGTTCTTC.

The chain links TRBV20-1 to TRBJ2-7, with 11 bases aligning to TRBD1. The CDR3 covers 11 residues. The ends lost 5 bases at V and 12 bases at J; junction bases unmatched: 6. Germline assignment: CDR1 DFQATT and CDR2 SNEGSKA (reference sequence). CDR3 protein: CSACGQGAAYF. In DNA, the CDR3 is TGCAGTGCTTGTGGACAGGGGGCGGCGTACTTC.

The chain recombines TRBV24-1 with TRBJ2-4, with D unresolved. CDR3 length equals 14 residues. Per the germline V gene, CDR1 is KGHDR and CDR2 is SFDVKD. V was clipped by 2 bases and J by 13 bases, with 17 bases between them. CDR3 sequence (DNA): TGTGCCACCAGTGATTCCCCGAGTTTGTCGAAGCAGTACTTC. This gives the protein CATSDSPSLSKQYF.

This clonotype was observed a few times. J is TRBJ2-5 and V is TRBV10-3; D is unresolved. Trimming stripped 3 bases from V and 5 bases from J, with 10 bases between. The CDR3 runs to 13 residues. CDR1 is ENHRY, CDR2 SYGVKD, per germline. The CDR3 loop reads CAISDLVEETQYF. In DNA form, the CDR3 reads TGTGCCATCAGTGACTTGGTCGAGGAGACCCAGTACTTC.